This TCR beta chain came from a study of T-cell reconstitution after alpha-beta-depleted transplantation in children. Preparation of the TCRbeta library was carried out with unique molecular identifiers. In TCRdb, the PCR reads were re-called with MiXCR into one record per CDR3 protein. Of some 87,000 distinct CDR3 sequences in the sample, roughly a sixth were seen once. Between the trimmed V and J ends, which lost 4 bases and 8 bases, there was a span of 15 bases. The germline gives CDR1 SGHRS, CDR2 YFSETQ. This CDR3 spans 13 amino acids. This clonotype was counted ten times or more. Sequences were derived from PBMCs, mostly from graft donor cells, sampled 180 days after TCRalphabeta/CD19-depleted stem cell transplant. This receptor was obtained from a male patient under 10 years old who had a stem cell transplant for acute lymphoblastic leukemia, so the T cells may come from the graft donor. The rearrangement uses TRBV5-1 and TRBJ1-1, with D unresolved. The CDR3 loop is CASSLDRYREAFF. The CDR3 DNA follows: TGCGCCAGCAGCCTCGATCGGTATAGGGAAGCTTTCTTT. The variable domain in full, completed from reference TRBV5-1 and TRBJ1-1, reads KAGVTQTPRYLIKTRGQQVTLSCSPISGHRSVSWYQQTPGQGLQFLFEYFSETQRNKGNFPGRFSGRQFSNSRSEMNVSTLELGDSALYLCASSLDRYREAFFGQGTRLTVV.